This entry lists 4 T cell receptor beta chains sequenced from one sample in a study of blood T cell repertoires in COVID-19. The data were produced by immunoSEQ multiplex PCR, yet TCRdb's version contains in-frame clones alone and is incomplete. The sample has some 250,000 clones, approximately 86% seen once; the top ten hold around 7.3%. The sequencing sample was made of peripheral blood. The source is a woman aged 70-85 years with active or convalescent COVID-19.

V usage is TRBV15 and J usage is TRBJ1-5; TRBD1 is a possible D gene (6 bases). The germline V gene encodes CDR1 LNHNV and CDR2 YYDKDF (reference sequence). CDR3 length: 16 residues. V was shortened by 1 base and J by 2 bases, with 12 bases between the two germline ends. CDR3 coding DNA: TGTGCCACCAGCAGAGCCACAGGGATGGGCAATCAGCCCCAGCATTTT. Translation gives CATSRATGMGNQPQHF.

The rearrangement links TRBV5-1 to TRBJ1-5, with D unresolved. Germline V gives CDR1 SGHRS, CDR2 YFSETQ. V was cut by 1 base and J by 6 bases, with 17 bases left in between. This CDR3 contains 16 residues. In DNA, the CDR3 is TGCGCCAGCAGCTTGTTCAGGAGGAGGGAAAGTCAGCCCCAGCATTTT. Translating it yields CASSLFRRRESQPQHF.

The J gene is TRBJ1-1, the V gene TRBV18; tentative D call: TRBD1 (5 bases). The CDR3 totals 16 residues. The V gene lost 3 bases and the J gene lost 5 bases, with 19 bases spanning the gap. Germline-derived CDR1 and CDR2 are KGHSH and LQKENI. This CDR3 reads CASSPNERSGGTEAFF. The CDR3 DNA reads TGTGCCAGCTCACCCAACGAACGAAGCGGGGGGACTGAAGCTTTCTTT.

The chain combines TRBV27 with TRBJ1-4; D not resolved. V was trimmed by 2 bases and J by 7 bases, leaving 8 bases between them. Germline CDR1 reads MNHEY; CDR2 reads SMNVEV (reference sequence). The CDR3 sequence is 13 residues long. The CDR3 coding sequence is TGTGCCAGCAGTTTAGGCCGTGCTGAAAAACTGTTTTTT. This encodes CASSLGRAEKLFF.